This T cell receptor beta chain was recovered during a study of T cell responses to AZD1222 COVID-19 vaccine. CDR1 and CDR2 (germline): MDHEN, SYDVKM. The CDR3 is 15 amino acids. V was trimmed by 5 bases and J by 5 bases, leaving 19 bases between them. As to this clone: Its matching antigen is unknown.

Clones were sequenced by immunoSEQ multiplex PCR, and TCRdb holds only the in-frame ones, with some missing. Of 90,000 to 130,000 clones listed, 85% to 90% were seen once; the top ten hold 15%. Study results and caveats: Nearly half of the spike-specific TCRs reportedly recognize variant regions that carry no mutations. The breadth and depth of Spike-specific TCRs increased once two AZD1222 doses had been given. In a largely white British group with more females than males, clonal diversity was possibly underestimated. Seropositive status at baseline applied to only a handful of AZD1222 recipients.

The starting material was peripheral blood, obtained 28 days after the second AZD1222 dose. The rearrangement joins TRBV28 to TRBJ2-7; D is undetermined. The clonotype comes from an adult who received the AZD1222 COVID-19 vaccine. The CDR3 bases are TGTGCCAGCAGTCCACTCTCGATCGACTTGGACGAGCAGTACTTC. It is translated as CASSPLSIDLDEQYF.